Shown below are 5 T cell receptor beta chains from a single sample sequenced in a study of Graves' ophthalmopathy and Graves' hyperthyroidism. Amplification of TCR beta CDR3 regions used RNA transcripts. RT-PCR with HTBI primers came first, then second-round multiplex PCR. TCRdb re-called the multiplex PCR reads through MiXCR, storing one row per CDR3 protein. The sample carries hundreds of thousands of distinct CDR3 sequences, 20% to 25% recorded once. Sequences were obtained from peripheral blood. Receptors originate from a woman aged 18 to 35 with stable Graves' hyperthyroidism.

This clonotype was counted at least ten times. The rearrangement joins TRBV6-2 or TRBV6-3 to TRBJ2-7; the D gene is possibly TRBD1 (6 bases). Germline CDR1 MNHEY, CDR2 SVGEGT. Trimming took off 3 bases at V and 1 base at J, with 13 bases between the two ends. This CDR3 has 15 amino acids. CDR3 residues: CASSYDRDTSYEQYF. The CDR3 coding sequence is TGTGCCAGCAGTTATGACCGGGACACTTCCTACGAGCAGTACTTC.

The V and J genes are TRBV12-3 or TRBV12-4 and TRBJ1-2; D gene ambiguous. The CDR3 is 14 residues long. V gave up 2 bases and J gave up 5 bases, with 12 bases separating them. This CDR3 reads CASSLSSGVYGYTF. CDR3 sequence (DNA): TGTGCCAGCAGTTTATCGTCCGGCGTTTATGGCTACACCTTC.

This clonotype was found many times. The chain employs TRBV20-1 and TRBJ2-2, with D tentatively TRBD1 (5 bases). This CDR3 spans 14 amino acids. V shed 6 bases and J shed 0 bases, with 11 bases lying between them. CDR1 is DFQATT and CDR2 is SNEGSKA in the germline V gene (reference sequence). The CDR3 sequence: CSATETANTGELFF. Here the CDR3 DNA reads TGCAGTGCCACCGAGACAGCGAACACCGGGGAGCTGTTTTTT.

This clonotype has a count of ten or more. The chain combines TRBV20-1 with TRBJ2-4, with 7 positions matching TRBD2. The CDR3 is 15 amino acids. The germline V gene has CDR1 DFQATT and CDR2 SNEGSKA (reference sequence). Trimming took 2 bases from V and 2 from J; bases not matched to a gene: 6. CDR3 loop: CSARRRGNTKNIQYF. The CDR3 DNA follows: TGCAGTGCTAGAAGGCGGGGGAATACCAAAAACATTCAGTACTTC.

A few counts support this clonotype. This chain uses TRBV20-1 with TRBJ2-7; 8 bases fit TRBD1. CDR1 DFQATT and CDR2 SNEGSKA come from the germline V gene (reference sequence). The CDR3 totals 15 residues. After removal of 6 bases from V and 6 bases from J, the junction contained 16 bases not matched to a gene. The chain's CDR3 is CSAHFGQGGYGEQYF. The DNA for the CDR3 is TGCAGTGCCCATTTCGGACAGGGTGGTTACGGCGAGCAGTACTTC.